What follows describes a single TCR beta chain. Its antigen is not yet known. There are no base qualities to consult, and no much larger clone falls within one base. This record comes from a study of cytomegalovirus exposure and HLA in healthy donors (dated by TCRdb to about 2017). For the study in its entirety: An earlier analysis of approximately 550 of the donors reported roughly 270 Gb of sequence data and about 100 million unique TCR beta sequences from about 179 million T cells. An early release that covered 640 HLA-typed donors contained approximately 300 gigabases of sequencing data and around 80 million unique TCR sequences. Of the roughly 390 genotyped donors, over 65% fell in the genetic ancestry cluster associated with self-reported Caucasian donors. The study aimed to test whether signatures of past pathogen exposure could be identified by cataloging public T cell receptors. The study used immunosequencing to profile the T cell repertoires of approximately 640 subjects and linked those repertoires to cytomegalovirus serostatus. In addition to the first cohort of approximately 670 subjects, a separate validation cohort of about 120 different subjects was used. To predict cytomegalovirus infection status, the study combined high-throughput TCR immunosequencing, statistical association of individual TCRs with disease status, and machine learning. To study patterns of TCR occurrence, a later analysis re-analyzed previously published TCR beta repertoires from around 700 donors and added high-resolution HLA genotyping. The later analysis used no new phenotypic data to find candidate immune exposures, relying instead on TCR beta sequences and their occurrence across donors. An earlier analysis of 587 of the donors used high-throughput TCR beta sequencing to judge whether each TCR beta V gene segment behaved as functional or pseudogenic. Alongside the repertoire data, information on donor age, sex, ethnicity and CMV serostatus was compiled. A later genetic analysis used genome-wide SNP genotypes for about 65% of the 666 donors, treating that subset as a discovery cohort. Every discovery cohort repertoire had been produced on one sequencing platform. HLA typing included class I and class II loci at four-digit resolution. The number of donors typed differed by locus, with roughly 629-640 for A, B, C, DRB1 and DQB1, roughly 520 for DQA1, over 600 for DPA1, and some 450 for DPB1. About five DR-DQ haplotypes were handled as single units for association and clustering, since linkage in the cohort was strong. Among about 360 genotyped donors of the cohort, an average of approximately 230,000 unique TCR beta nucleotide sequences were sequenced per donor, about a sixth of them non-productive.

Study-wide findings and limitations: In a later analysis, HLA-associated TCR beta chains showed more clonal expansion and lower generation probabilities than non-associated chains that were equally common. Presence/absence analyses assumed roughly uniform sequencing depth across donors, an assumption that may not hold. In a later analysis, 16,951 TCR beta sequences were associated with specific HLA alleles at a false discovery rate of 0.05. The only immune exposure information available for the cohort was CMV serostatus. Because HLA typing was unavailable for some donors at each locus, only the typed subset was used in association tests. Several of the top co-occurrence clusters appeared to be linked to parvovirus B19, influenza, CMV and Epstein-Barr virus, according to a later analysis. The study gave a list of under 200 TCR beta chains associated with cytomegalovirus. A further reported finding was that TCR beta sequences accurately predicted the HLA-A and HLA-B alleles for most subjects in the first cohort. A cluster of highly shared sequence variants was judged likely to be a technical artifact of the sequencing pipeline. Three of the identified cytomegalovirus-associated TCR beta chains were confirmed in vitro to be specific for cytomegalovirus antigens. Cytomegalovirus status was reported to be diagnosed by the classifier with high specificity and sensitivity in both the original and validation cohorts. The authors suggested that the approach could potentially be generalized to other disease states and immunological phenotypes. Around 16 rarely observed V segments, including chromosome 9 orphons, were excluded from the earlier analysis of a few hundred of the donors because counts were too low. A later analysis found that TCR association rates varied across HLA loci, with DRB1 alleles showing the most associated TCRs and HLA-C alleles the fewest. A later genetic analysis reported fewer N-insertions in productive TCRs among donors in an Asian-associated ancestry cluster than the roughly 650-donor mean. In a later analysis, most CMV-associated TCR beta chains were found to appear HLA-restricted, with HLA associations seemingly driven largely by CMV exposure. Linkage disequilibrium might explain the correlated functional status among segregating V segments, but an unknown experimental factor could not be ruled out. In an earlier analysis of some 500 of the donors, most TCR beta V segments were observed in productive rearrangements about 90% or about 30% of the time, broadly matching IMGT annotations. This cohort had only TCR beta chains sequenced, and the lack of alpha or paired-chain data limited which features could be detected. Across donors, most TCR sequences were observed very rarely, whereas some public TCRs were present in many individuals. Assigning TCR associations to individual alleles was difficult when HLA alleles, especially DR and DQ, strongly co-occurred. The 87-base-pair reads could not distinguish some IMGT-functional V segments, including TRBV6-2 and TRBV6-3, so those segments were excluded. A later genetic analysis associated a missense DCLRE1C variant with V-gene and J-gene trimming of TCR beta chains, and an independent cohort replicated the association.

The library was obtained by the immunoSEQ multiplex PCR assay. The multiplex PCR relied on a mix of 60 forward primers for TCR Vbeta segments and 13 reverse primers for TCR Jbeta segments. The CDR3 region of rearranged TCR beta genes was amplified from genomic DNA with a multiplex PCR assay. Amplified TCR beta libraries were sequenced as 87-base-pair reads on the Illumina HiSeq System. In the paper's pipeline: A later analysis counted about 80 million unique TCR beta chains across the 550 to 750 repertoires, and some 11 million of these chains were shared by at least two donors. Raw reads were error-corrected and collapsed into unique sequences by a nearest-neighbor algorithm in which closely related sequences were merged to remove PCR and sequencing errors. CDR3 sequences were aligned to IMGT reference sequences to assign V, D and J gene segments. For a sequence to be retained, at least a six-nucleotide match to both a V gene segment and a J gene segment was required. Rearrangements were called productive when the CDR3 lacked stop codons and stayed in frame with V and J; all others were non-productive. Following IMGT convention, CDR3 was defined as the stretch from the second conserved V-encoded cysteine to the conserved J-encoded phenylalanine. The earlier analysis of 500 to 600 of the donors excluded sequences that lacked an unambiguous match to a single V gene segment. An earlier analysis of almost 600 of the donors classified V segments as functional when productive rearrangements were above 56.7% and as segregating when the standard deviation between donors was above 5%. A statistical classification framework was developed to diagnose cytomegalovirus status using the catalog of TCR beta chain sequences. V and J gene assignment, in a later analysis, came from comparing TCR nucleotide sequences with IMGT/GENE-DB human TR gene sequences. The TCRdist pipeline was used in a later analysis to assign CDR3 sequences and most-parsimonious VDJ recombination scenarios. In a later analysis, every TCR beta chain was defined by the combination of its CDR3 amino acid sequence and its V-gene family, and reads without a unique V-gene family were dropped. In a later analysis, a few hundred highly shared, low-generation-probability nucleotide sequences were removed to address suspected cross-contamination and a sequencing artifact. For each public chain, a later analysis derived a clonal expansion index from normalized ranks of inferred template counts within each repertoire. A later analysis computed generation probabilities with a VDJ recombination model fitted to out-of-frame rearrangements, and checked the results against IGoR. Hypergeometric tests were used in a later analysis to score TCR-TCR, TCR-HLA and TCR-CMV co-occurrence, with a repertoire-size bias correction applied to the TCR pairs. In a later analysis, false discovery rates were estimated by permuting HLA or CMV assignments 20 times. In a later analysis, co-occurring TCRs were grouped using DBSCAN, with TCRdist sequence similarity added in when clustering inside HLA-allele-positive subsets. Repertoires with fewer than 30,000 or more than 120,000 public chains, plus five repertoires with anomalous nucleotide sharing, were excluded from co-occurrence clustering. Here the immuneACCESS table is served through TCRdb, limited to in-frame sequences with V and J called. Missing clones are a known gap in these copies; in checked studies unresolved V genes cover under half, and the rest lacks a known reason. V, J and clone size reflect that table, while D and trimming were determined from the DNA. Recorded for this sample are 170,000 or so clones; 84% of them occurred a single time. The leading ten clones occupy about 0.4% of the sample.

Looking up the germline V gene yields CDR1 SGHDT and CDR2 YYEEEE. V trim: 2 bases; J trim: 5 bases; unmatched bases: 4. The CDR3 runs 14 residues from the cysteine to the phenylalanine. CDR3 DNA is the only sequence kept; it has 42 bases, read in frame from the first base. The cohort comprised several hundred healthy bone marrow donors. At the time of sampling, every cohort member was nominally healthy, though immune exposures that went unrecorded were likely present. The donor was CMV seronegative and belonged to the group of 352 seronegative cohort members. A peripheral blood sample was collected from each donor, and TCR beta sequencing was performed on peripheral blood mononuclear cells. The Qiagen DNeasy Blood Extraction Kit was used to extract genomic DNA from the blood cell samples.

Sequences were obtained from PBMCs. The origin of this receptor is a boy between 2 and 10 years old in good health and CMV-seronegative. The V gene is TRBV5-6 and the J gene is TRBJ1-5, and 7 junctional nucleotides match TRBD1. The nucleotide sequence is given as TGTGCCAGCAGCTTTGGACAGGCCTATCAGCCCCAGCATTTT. Its protein is CASSFGQAYQPQHF.